This TCR beta chain was identified during a study of Ad26.COV2.S vaccination and SARS-CoV-2 variants. Study summary: Ad26.COV2.S was injected intramuscularly once or twice, 56 days apart.

Treatment specified: approximately 18 received Ad26.COV2.S at low or high dose, single or two shots; about five received placebo; per-sample allocation not given. Collection of the samples took place on day 63 after the first injection of vaccine or placebo. Sequenced by immunoSEQ multiplex PCR; TCRdb stores in-frame clones only, minus some. The sample carries approximately 350,000 clones, around four fifths recorded once. The CDR3 is 16 amino acids. V gave up 2 bases and J gave up 0 bases, with 13 bases separating them. Per the germline V gene, CDR1 is ENHRY and CDR2 is SYGVKD. This clone is a singleton in its sample.

The clonotype comes from a person between 18 and 60 years old who received the Ad26.COV2.S COVID-19 vaccine or a placebo. Specimen: peripheral blood, collected in a trial of Ad26.COV2.S vaccine versus placebo. The chain recombines TRBV10-3 with TRBJ1-1, with D perhaps matching TRBD1 (5 bases). The CDR3 protein is CAISEGRGSLNTEAFF. CDR3 DNA: TGTGCCATCAGTGAGGGCCGGGGCTCCCTGAACACTGAAGCTTTCTTT.